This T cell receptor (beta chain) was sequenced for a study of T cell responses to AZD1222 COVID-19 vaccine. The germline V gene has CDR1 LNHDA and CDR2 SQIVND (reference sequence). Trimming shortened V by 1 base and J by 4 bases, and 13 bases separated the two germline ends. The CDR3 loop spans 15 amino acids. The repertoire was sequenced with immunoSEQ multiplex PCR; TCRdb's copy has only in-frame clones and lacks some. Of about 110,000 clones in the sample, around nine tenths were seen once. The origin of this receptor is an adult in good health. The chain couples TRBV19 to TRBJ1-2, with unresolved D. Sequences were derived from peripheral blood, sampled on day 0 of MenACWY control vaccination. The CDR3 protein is CASSIAALTIYGYTF. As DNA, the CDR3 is TGTGCCAGTAGTATAGCGGCACTAACGATCTATGGCTACACCTTC.